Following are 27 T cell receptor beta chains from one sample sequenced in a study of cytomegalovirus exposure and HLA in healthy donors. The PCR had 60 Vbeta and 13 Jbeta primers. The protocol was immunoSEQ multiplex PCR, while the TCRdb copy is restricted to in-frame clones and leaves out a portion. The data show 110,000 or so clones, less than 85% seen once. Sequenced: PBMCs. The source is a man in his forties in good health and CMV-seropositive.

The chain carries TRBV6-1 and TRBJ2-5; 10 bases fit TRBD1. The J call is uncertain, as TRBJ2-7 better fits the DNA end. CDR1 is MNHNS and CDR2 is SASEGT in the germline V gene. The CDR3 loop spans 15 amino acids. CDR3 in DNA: TGTGCCAGCAGTGCCCCGGGACAGGGGTCCTACGAGCAGTACTTC. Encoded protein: CASSAPGQGSYEQYF.

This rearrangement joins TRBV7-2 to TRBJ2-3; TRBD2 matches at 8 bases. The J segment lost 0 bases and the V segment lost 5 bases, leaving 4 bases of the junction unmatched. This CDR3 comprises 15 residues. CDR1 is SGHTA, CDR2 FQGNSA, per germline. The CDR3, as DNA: TGTGCCAGCAGCCCTACTAGCGGCAGCACAGATACGCAGTATTTT. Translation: CASSPTSGSTDTQYF. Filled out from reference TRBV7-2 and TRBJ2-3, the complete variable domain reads GAGVSQSPSNKVTEKGKDVELRCDPISGHTALYWYRQSLGQGLEFLIYFQGNSAPDKSGLPSDRFSAERTGGSVSTLTIQRTQQEDSAVYLCASSPTSGSTDTQYFGPGTRLTVL.

The CDR3 coding sequence is TGTGCCACCAGCAGAGCTGGTATAGCGGGGGTAACCCAGTACTTC. Its translation is CATSRAGIAGVTQYF. This sequence joins TRBV15 and TRBJ2-5; 9 nucleotides align to TRBD2. The length of the CDR3 is 15 residues. CDR1 is LNHNV and CDR2 is YYDKDF in the germline V gene (reference sequence). V lost 1 base to trimming and J lost 8 bases; unmatched junction nucleotides: 8.

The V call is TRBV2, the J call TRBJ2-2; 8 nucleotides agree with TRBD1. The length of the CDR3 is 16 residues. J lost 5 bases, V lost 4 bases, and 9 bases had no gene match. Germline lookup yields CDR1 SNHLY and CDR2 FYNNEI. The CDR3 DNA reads TGTGCCAGCAGTGCCCGACAGGGGAAGGGAACCGGGGAGCTGTTTTTT. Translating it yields CASSARQGKGTGELFF.

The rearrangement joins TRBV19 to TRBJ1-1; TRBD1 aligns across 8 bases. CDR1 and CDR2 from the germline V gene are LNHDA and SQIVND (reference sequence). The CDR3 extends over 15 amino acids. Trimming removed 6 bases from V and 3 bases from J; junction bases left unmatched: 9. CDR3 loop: CASSIQGARYTEAFF. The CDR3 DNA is TGTGCCAGTAGCATCCAGGGGGCACGGTACACTGAAGCTTTCTTT.

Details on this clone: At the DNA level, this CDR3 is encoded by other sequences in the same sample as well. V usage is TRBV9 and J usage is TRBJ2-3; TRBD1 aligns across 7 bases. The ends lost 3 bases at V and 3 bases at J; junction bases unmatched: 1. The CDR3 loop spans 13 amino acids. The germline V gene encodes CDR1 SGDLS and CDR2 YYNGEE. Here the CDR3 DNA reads TGTGCCAGCAGCGGCAGGGGGACAGATACGCAGTATTTT. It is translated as CASSGRGTDTQYF.

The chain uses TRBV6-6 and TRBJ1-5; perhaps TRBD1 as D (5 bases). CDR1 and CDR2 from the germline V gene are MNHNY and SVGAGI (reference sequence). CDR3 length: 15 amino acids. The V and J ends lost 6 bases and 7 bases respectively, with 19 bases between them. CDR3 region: CASSLNSARAQPQHF. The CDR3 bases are TGTGCCAGCAGCCTTAATTCCGCCAGGGCCCAGCCCCAGCATTTT.

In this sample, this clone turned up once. CDR3 sequence reads: CASREADGPPYRELFF. Written as DNA, the CDR3 is TGCGCCAGCCGGGAGGCGGACGGACCCCCCTACCGGGAGCTGTTTTTT. This sequence joins TRBV4-1 and TRBJ2-2; 7 bases fit TRBD2. V lost 8 bases to trimming and J lost 9 bases; unmatched junction nucleotides: 18. The CDR3 sequence is 16 residues long. Germline-derived CDR1 and CDR2 are MGHRA and YSYEKL.

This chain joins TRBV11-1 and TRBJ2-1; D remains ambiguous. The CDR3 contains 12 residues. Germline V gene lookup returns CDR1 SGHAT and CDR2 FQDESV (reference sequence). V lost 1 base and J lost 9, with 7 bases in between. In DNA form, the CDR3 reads TGTGCCAGCAGCTTAGAGGCAGGTGAGCAGTTCTTC. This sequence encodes CASSLEAGEQFF.

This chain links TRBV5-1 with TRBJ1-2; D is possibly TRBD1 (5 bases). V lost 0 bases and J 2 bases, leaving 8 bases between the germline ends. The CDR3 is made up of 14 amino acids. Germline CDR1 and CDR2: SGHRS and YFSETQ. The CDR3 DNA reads TGCGCCAGCAGCTTGGACGGGGGAAACTATGGCTACACCTTC. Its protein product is CASSLDGGNYGYTF.

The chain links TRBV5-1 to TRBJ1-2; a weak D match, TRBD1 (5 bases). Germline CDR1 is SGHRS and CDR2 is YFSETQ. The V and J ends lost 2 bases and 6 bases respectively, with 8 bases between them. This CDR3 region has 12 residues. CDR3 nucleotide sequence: TGCGCCAGCAGCTTCGGAGGGGATGGCTACACCTTC. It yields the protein CASSFGGDGYTF.

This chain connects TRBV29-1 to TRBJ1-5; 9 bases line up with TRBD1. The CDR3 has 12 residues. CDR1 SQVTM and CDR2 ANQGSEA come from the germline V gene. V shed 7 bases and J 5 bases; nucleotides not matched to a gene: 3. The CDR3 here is CSARTGDQPQHF. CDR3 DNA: TGCAGCGCCCGGACAGGGGATCAGCCCCAGCATTTT.

CDR3 in amino acids: CASSLAPAGGQETQYF. Written as DNA, the CDR3 is TGTGCCAGCAGCTTGGCTCCAGCGGGGGGACAAGAGACCCAGTACTTC. The chain links TRBV5-4 to TRBJ2-5, with 9 nucleotides matching TRBD2. J was trimmed by 2 bases and V by 0 bases; bases with no gene match: 5. Per germline, CDR1 SGHNT and CDR2 YYREEE (reference sequence). This CDR3 contains 16 residues.

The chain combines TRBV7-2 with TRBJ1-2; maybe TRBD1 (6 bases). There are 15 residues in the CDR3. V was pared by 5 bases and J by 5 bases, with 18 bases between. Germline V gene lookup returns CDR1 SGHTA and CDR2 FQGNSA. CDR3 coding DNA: TGTGCCAGCAGCGCAACACAGGGTGAGGGGTATGGCTACACCTTC. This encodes CASSATQGEGYGYTF.

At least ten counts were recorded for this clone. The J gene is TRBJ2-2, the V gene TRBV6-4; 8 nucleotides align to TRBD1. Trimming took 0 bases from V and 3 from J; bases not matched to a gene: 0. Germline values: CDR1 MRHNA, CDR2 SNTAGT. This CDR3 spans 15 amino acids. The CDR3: CASSDSGQDTGELFF. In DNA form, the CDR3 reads TGTGCCAGCAGTGACTCGGGACAGGACACCGGGGAGCTGTTTTTT.

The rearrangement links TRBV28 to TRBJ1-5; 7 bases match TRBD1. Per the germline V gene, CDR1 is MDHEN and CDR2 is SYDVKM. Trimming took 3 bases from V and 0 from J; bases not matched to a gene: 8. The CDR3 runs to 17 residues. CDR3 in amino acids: CASSLGGQVYSNQPQHF. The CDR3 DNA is TGTGCCAGCAGTTTGGGTGGACAGGTATATAGCAATCAGCCCCAGCATTTT.

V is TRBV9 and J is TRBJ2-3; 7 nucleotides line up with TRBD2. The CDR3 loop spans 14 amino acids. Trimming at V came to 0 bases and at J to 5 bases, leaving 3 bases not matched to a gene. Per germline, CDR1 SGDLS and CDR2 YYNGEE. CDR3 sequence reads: CASSVVGGRDTQYF. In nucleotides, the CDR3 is TGTGCCAGCAGCGTAGTGGGGGGGAGAGATACGCAGTATTTT.

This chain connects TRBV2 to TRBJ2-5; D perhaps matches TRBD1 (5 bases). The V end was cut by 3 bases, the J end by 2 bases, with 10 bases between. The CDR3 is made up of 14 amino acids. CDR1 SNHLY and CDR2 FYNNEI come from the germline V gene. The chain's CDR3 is CASSDRTIQETQYF. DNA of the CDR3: TGTGCCAGCAGTGATAGGACAATTCAAGAGACCCAGTACTTC.

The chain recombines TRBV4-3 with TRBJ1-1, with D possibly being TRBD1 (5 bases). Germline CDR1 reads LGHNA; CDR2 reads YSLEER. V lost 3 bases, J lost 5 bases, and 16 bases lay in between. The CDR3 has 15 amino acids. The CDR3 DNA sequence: TGCGCCAGCAGCCAGGAACTACAGGTTTTAACTGAAGCTTTCTTT. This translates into CASSQELQVLTEAFF.

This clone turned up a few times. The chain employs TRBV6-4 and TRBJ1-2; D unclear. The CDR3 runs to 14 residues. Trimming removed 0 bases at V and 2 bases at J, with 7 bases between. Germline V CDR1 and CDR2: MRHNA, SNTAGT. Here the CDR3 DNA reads TGTGCCAGCAGTGACTCTGGCAGAAACTATGGCTACACCTTC. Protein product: CASSDSGRNYGYTF.

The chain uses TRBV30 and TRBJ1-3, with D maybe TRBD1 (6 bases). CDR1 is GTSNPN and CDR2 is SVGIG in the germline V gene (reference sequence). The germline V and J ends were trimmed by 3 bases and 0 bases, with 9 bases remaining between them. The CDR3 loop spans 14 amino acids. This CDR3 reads CAWSEDSSGNTIYF. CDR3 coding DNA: TGTGCCTGGAGCGAGGACAGCTCTGGAAACACCATATATTTT.

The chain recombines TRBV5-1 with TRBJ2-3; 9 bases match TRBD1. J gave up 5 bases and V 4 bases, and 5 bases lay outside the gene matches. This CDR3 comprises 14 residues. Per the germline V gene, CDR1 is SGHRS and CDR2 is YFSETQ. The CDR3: CASSRDRVQDTQYF. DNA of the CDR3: TGCGCCAGCAGCCGGGACAGGGTACAAGATACGCAGTATTTT.

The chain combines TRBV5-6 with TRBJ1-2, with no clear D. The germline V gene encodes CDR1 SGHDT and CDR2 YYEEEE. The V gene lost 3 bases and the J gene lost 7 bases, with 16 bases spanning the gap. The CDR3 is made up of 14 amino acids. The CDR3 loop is CASSSLERAGGYTF. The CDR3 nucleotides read TGTGCCAGCAGCTCCCTGGAGAGGGCAGGTGGCTACACCTTC.

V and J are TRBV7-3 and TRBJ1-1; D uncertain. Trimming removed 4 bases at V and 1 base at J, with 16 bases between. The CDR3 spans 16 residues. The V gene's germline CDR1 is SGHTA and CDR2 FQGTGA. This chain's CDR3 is CASSSLGDKKNTEAFF. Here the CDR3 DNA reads TGTGCCAGCAGCTCCCTGGGCGACAAAAAGAACACTGAAGCTTTCTTT. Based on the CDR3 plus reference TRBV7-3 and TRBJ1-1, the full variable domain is GAGVSQTPSNKVTEKGKYVELRCDPISGHTALYWYRQSLGQGPEFLIYFQGTGAADDSGLPNDRFFAVRPEGSVSTLKIQRTERGDSAVYLCASSSLGDKKNTEAFFGQGTRLTVV.

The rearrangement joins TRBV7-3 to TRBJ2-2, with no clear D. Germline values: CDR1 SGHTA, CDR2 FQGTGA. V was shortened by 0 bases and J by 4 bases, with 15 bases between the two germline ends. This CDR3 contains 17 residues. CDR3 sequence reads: CASSLTIENLRTGELFF. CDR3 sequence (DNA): TGTGCCAGCAGCTTAACCATAGAGAACCTCCGCACCGGGGAGCTGTTTTTT.

The CDR3 DNA reads as TGTGCCAGTAATCAGGGGCTCGGCTTTGCCGGGGAGCTGTTTTTT. Its protein product is CASNQGLGFAGELFF. This chain links TRBV19 with TRBJ2-2, with D possibly being TRBD1 (6 bases). The germline gives CDR1 LNHDA, CDR2 SQIVND (reference sequence). V was clipped by 7 bases and J by 6 bases, with 18 bases between them. The CDR3 loop spans 15 amino acids. Complete variable domain (other parts from reference TRBV19 and TRBJ2-2): DGGITQSPKYLFRKEGQNVTLSCEQNLNHDAMYWYRQDPGQGLRLIYYSQIVNDFQKGDIAEGYSVSREKKESFPLTVTSAQKNPTAFYLCASNQGLGFAGELFFGEGSRLTVL.

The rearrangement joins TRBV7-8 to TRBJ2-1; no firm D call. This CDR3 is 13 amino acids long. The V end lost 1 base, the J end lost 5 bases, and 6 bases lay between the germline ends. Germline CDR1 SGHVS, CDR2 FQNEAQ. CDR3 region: CASSLGVNNEQFF. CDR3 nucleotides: TGTGCCAGCAGCTTAGGAGTGAACAATGAGCAGTTCTTC.